The clone carrying this TCR beta chain was observed a few times. What it binds is unknown. These data originate in a study of blood T cells in healthy people across ages. Study observations and caveats: TCR beta diversity was tightly associated with the proportion of naive T cells. Because sorting was not performed, PBMCs prevented conclusive naive versus antigen-experienced comparison.

The authors ran a second PCR of roughly 7 to 11 cycles using a sample-barcoded 5' primer and a J-beta primer mix. A template-switch adaptor that had 12 random nucleotides put a tag on each cDNA molecule. Each CDR3 protein is one row after TCRdb ran MiXCR on the 5' RACE reads. The sample lists over 950,000 distinct CDR3 sequences, about 53% occurring once. Donation came from healthy Caucasian individuals in Russia who were aged roughly 6 to 95. In germline, CDR1 is SGHTA, CDR2 FQGTGA. Trimming at V came to 5 bases and at J to 9 bases, leaving 7 bases not matched to a gene. This CDR3 is 13 amino acids long.

The sequence was collected from a woman aged 55 to 70 in good health. The chain has TRBV7-3 and TRBJ2-1; 7 positions agree with TRBD2. Material: blood. CDR3 residues: CASSPGGGVEQFF. The CDR3 DNA reads as TGTGCCAGCAGCCCAGGCGGGGGAGTTGAGCAGTTCTTC.